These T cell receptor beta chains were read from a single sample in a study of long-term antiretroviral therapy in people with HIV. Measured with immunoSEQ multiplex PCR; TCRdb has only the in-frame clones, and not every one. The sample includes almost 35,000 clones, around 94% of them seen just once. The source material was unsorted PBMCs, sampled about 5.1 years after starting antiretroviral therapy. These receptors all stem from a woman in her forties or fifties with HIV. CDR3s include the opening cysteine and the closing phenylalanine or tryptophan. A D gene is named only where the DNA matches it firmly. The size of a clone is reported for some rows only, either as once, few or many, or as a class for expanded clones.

DNA: TGTGCCAGCAGCTTCCGCGGAGAGCAGTACTTC; CDR3: CASSFRGEQYF; D: NA; size: NA; J: TRBJ2-7; V: TRBV7-2
DNA: TGTGCCAGCAGTGGGACTAGTGGGGTCGAGCAGTTCTTC; CDR3: CASSGTSGVEQFF; D: TRBD2; size: NA; J: TRBJ2-1; V: TRBV2
DNA: TGCGCCAGCAGCTTGGGTGACACAGATACGCAGTATTTT; CDR3: CASSLGDTDTQYF; D: NA; size: NA; J: TRBJ2-3; V: TRBV5-1
DNA: TGTGCCAGCAGCCATACCACCGGGACAAACGAGGGGGATACGCAGTATTTT; CDR3: CASSHTTGTNEGDTQYF; D: NA; size: NA; J: TRBJ2-3; V: TRBV4-2
DNA: TGTGCCAGCAGCTTCAGGGGGGCCGGCACAGATACGCAGTATTTT; CDR3: CASSFRGAGTDTQYF; D: NA; size: NA; J: TRBJ2-3; V: TRBV11-2
DNA: TGTGCCAGTAGCTCAGCGAGCTCCTATAATTCACCCCTCCACTTT; CDR3: CASSSASSYNSPLHF; D: NA; size: NA; J: TRBJ1-6; V: TRBV19
DNA: TGTGCCCACACAGGGGACACTGAAGCTTTCTTT; CDR3: CAHTGDTEAFF; D: TRBD1; size: NA; J: TRBJ1-1; V: TRBV30
DNA: TGTGCCAGCACCCCCAGCCCTGGGGTCACTGAAGCTTTCTTT; CDR3: CASTPSPGVTEAFF; D: NA; size: NA; J: TRBJ1-1; V: TRBV11-2
DNA: TGTGCCAGCAGTCCAACCCCAGGGTTGGGGGGAGAGACCCAGTACTTC; CDR3: CASSPTPGLGGETQYF; D: NA; size: once; J: TRBJ2-5; V: TRBV11-1
DNA: TGTGCCAGCAGAGGTGGACAGGCCGGTGGCTACACCTTC; CDR3: CASRGGQAGGYTF; D: TRBD1; size: NA; J: TRBJ1-2; V: TRBV6-5
DNA: TGTGCCAGCGGAAAGGGACCGATGAACACTGAAGCTTTCTTT; CDR3: CASGKGPMNTEAFF; D: NA; size: NA; J: TRBJ1-1; V: TRBV6-1